The present T cell receptor beta chain was sequenced within a study of cytomegalovirus exposure and HLA in healthy donors. Study details: From about 180 million T cells, an earlier analysis saw some 120 million unique TCR beta sequences. The early release's HLA-typed donors yielded 80 million to 95 million unique TCRs.

The CDR3 loop spans 16 amino acids. Germline V gene data show CDR1 as MNHEY and CDR2 as SMNVEV (reference sequence). V dropped 2 bases and J dropped 2; count of bases not matched to a gene: 8. Regarding this clone: The antigen remains unidentified.

General study findings and limits: Association of a missense DCLRE1C variant with TCR beta V- and J-gene trimming was reported in a later analysis. Follow-up analysis seemed to connect common viral pathogens with several of the most significant clusters identified.

Researchers ran the PCR with 60 Vbeta and 13 Jbeta primers. TCRdb keeps only in-frame clones here, not all; method: immunoSEQ multiplex PCR. The sample lists under 300,000 clones; 70% to 90% were seen once. The clonotype comes from a woman aged 40 to 50 in good health and CMV-seropositive. The gene calls are TRBV27 and TRBJ2-7; 8 bases map to TRBD1. Material: PBMCs. The CDR3 region has the DNA TGTGCCAGCAGTTTAGCCCCGGACAGGGTTACCTACGAGCAGTACTTC. It encodes CASSLAPDRVTYEQYF.